This T cell receptor (beta chain) was retrieved from a study of cytomegalovirus exposure and HLA in healthy donors. Study as a whole: Caucasian-associated ancestry cluster membership applied to approximately 84% of a few hundred genotyped donors.

Study findings and constraints: In a later analysis, at a false discovery rate of 0.05, about 17,000 TCR beta sequences matched HLA alleles. It was reported in a later analysis that an Asian-associated ancestry cluster showed fewer N-insertions than the roughly 670-donor mean.

Worth noting for this clone: Antigen specificity is unknown.

Amplification used 60 Vbeta primers and 13 Jbeta primers. TCRdb's table, derived via immunoSEQ multiplex PCR, lists solely in-frame clones and lacks some. Of over 200,000 clones listed, 60% to 80% were seen once; the top ten hold about 3.8%. Trimming left V 5 bases short and J 2 bases short, with 16 bases between. The CDR3 loop spans 15 amino acids. Per germline, CDR1 SGHVS and CDR2 FNYEAQ. The sequencing sample was made of PBMCs. The clonotype was recovered from a male donor in good health and CMV-seronegative. The chain recombines TRBV7-6 with TRBJ2-7; no definite D call. CDR3 region: CASSPLILSTYEQYF. CDR3 in DNA: TGTGCCAGCAGCCCCCTAATCTTAAGTACCTACGAGCAGTACTTC.